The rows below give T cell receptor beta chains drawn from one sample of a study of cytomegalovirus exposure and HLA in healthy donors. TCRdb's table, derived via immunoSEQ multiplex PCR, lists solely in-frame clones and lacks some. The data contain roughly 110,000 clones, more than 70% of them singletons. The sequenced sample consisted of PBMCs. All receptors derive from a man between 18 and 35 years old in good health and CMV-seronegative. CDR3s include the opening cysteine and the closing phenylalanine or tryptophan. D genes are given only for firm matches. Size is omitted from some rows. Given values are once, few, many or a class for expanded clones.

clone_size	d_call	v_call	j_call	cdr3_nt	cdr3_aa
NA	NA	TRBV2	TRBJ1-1	TGTGCCAGCAGCAACACAGGGACGGCTGAAGCTTTCTTT	CASSNTGTAEAFF
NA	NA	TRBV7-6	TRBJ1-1	TGTGCCAGCGCAAACAGCAGGAACACTGAAGCTTTCTTT	CASANSRNTEAFF
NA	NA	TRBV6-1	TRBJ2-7	TGTGCCAGCAGTGAACATGGCAGGTCTTACGAGCAGTACTTC	CASSEHGRSYEQYF
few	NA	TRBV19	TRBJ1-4	TGTGCCAGTAGTAGTACGGGAGAACAGAGGGAAAAACTGTTTTTT	CASSSTGEQREKLFF
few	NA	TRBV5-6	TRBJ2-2	TGTGCCAGCAGCTTGGCAGGCACCGGGGAGCTGTTTTTT	CASSLAGTGELFF
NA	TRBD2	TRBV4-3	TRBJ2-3	TGCGCCAGCAGCCAAGATGTTCGCCTAGCGGGGGGGGACACAGATACGCAGTATTTT	CASSQDVRLAGGDTDTQYF
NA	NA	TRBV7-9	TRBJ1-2	TGTGCCAGCAGCTTAGGCGATTATGGCTACACCTTC	CASSLGDYGYTF
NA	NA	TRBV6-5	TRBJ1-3	TGTGCCAGCAGAGAGGGAATTCTCTCTGGAAACACCATATATTTT	CASREGILSGNTIYF
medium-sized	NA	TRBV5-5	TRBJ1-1	TGTGCCAGCAGCGTAGGGGGGGGTGAAGCTTTCTTT	CASSVGGGEAFF
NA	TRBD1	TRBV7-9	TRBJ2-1	TGTGCCAGCAGCCCCGGGACAGCGTCCTACAATGAGCAGTTCTTC	CASSPGTASYNEQFF
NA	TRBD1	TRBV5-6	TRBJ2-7	TGTGCCAGCAGCCCAGACAGGGGTACCTACGAGCAGTACTTC	CASSPDRGTYEQYF
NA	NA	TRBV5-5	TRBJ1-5	TGTGCCAGCAGCTTGGAGCCCCCGGAGAATCAGCCCCAGCATTTT	CASSLEPPENQPQHF
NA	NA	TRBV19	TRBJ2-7	TGTGCCAGTACCCAGGGTCCCTCCTACGAGCAGTACTTC	CASTQGPSYEQYF
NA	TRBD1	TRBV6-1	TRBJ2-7	TGTGCCAGCAGCCGGACAGGGTCCGGCTACGAGCAGTACTTC	CASSRTGSGYEQYF
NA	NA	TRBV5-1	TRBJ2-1	TGCGCCAGCAGCTTGGTTTATCGGGGAGTCTACAATGAGCAGTTCTTC	CASSLVYRGVYNEQFF
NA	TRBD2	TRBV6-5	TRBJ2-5	TGTGCCAGCAGTCCCAGCGGGGTCGTAGAGACCCAGTACTTC	CASSPSGVVETQYF
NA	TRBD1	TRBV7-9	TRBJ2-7	TGTGCCAGCAGCGCCAGGGACAGTCCCGCCTACGAGCAGTACTTC	CASSARDSPAYEQYF
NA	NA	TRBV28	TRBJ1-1	TGTGCCAGCAGTCCACCGACATACTTGAACACTGAAGCTTTCTTT	CASSPPTYLNTEAFF
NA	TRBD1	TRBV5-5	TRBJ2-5	TGTGCCAGCAGCCCCCCGGGACAGGGATGCAACCAGTACTTC	CASSPPGQGCNQYF
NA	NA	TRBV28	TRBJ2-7	TGTGCCAGCAGAATTGACAGTTCCTACGAGCAGTACTTC	CASRIDSSYEQYF
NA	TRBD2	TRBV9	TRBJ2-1	TGTGCCAGCAGCGTAGTGGGGGCGGGAGGCCGGGAGCAGTTCTTC	CASSVVGAGGREQFF
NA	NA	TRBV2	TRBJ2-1	TGTGCCAGCTCTCTGCGGGGATCTCTCGGGTCCTACAATGAGCAGTTCTTC	CASSLRGSLGSYNEQFF